The T cell receptor beta chain described here comes from a study of blood T cell repertoires in COVID-19. This table comes from immunoSEQ multiplex PCR, and its TCRdb copy is limited to in-frame clones, with some not included. This sample yields more than 200,000 clones, of which about nine tenths are seen a single time; approximately 2.4% belongs to the top ten. The sample taken for sequencing was peripheral blood. This TCR was recovered from a man younger than 40 with COVID-19, enrolled during active disease.

CDR3 sequence (DNA): TGCAGCGCCCGAGCGGACGGGACAGTCTATGGCTACACCTTC. It translates to CSARADGTVYGYTF. V gene TRBV29-1 combines with J gene TRBJ1-2; the match to TRBD1 covers 7 bases. From germline, CDR1 is SQVTM and CDR2 ANQGSEA. V dropped 7 bases and J dropped 4; count of bases not matched to a gene: 12. This CDR3 has 14 residues.